The 5 T cell receptor beta chains listed next were all sequenced from one sample in a study of control samples from healthy donors and cancer patients. Clones were read by immunoSEQ multiplex PCR, and TCRdb kept only the in-frame ones, dropping some. The sample lists 150,000 to 200,000 clones, about 90% occurring once. The sequenced sample was blood. The source is a man between 25 and 39 years old in good health.

This rearrangement joins TRBV2 to TRBJ2-1, with D tentatively TRBD1 (6 bases). V dropped 11 bases and J dropped 10 bases, with 12 bases sitting between them. The CDR3 totals 10 residues. Germline V gene sequence: CDR1 SNHLY, CDR2 FYNNEI. The CDR3 sequence: CASQGSEQFF. Written as DNA, the CDR3 is TGTGCCTCCCAGGGGTCGGAGCAGTTCTTC.

This chain joins TRBV4-3 and TRBJ2-1; the match to TRBD2 covers 10 bases. The CDR3 length is 16 residues. Losses at the gene ends were 1 base for V and 7 bases for J; bases not matched to a gene: 7. CDR1 is LGHNA, CDR2 YSLEER, per germline. Here the CDR3 reads CASSQVGLAGDNEQFF. As DNA, the CDR3 is TGCGCCAGCAGCCAAGTTGGGCTAGCGGGAGATAATGAGCAGTTCTTC.

The V gene is TRBV5-4, the J gene TRBJ2-2; D may correspond to TRBD1 or TRBD2 (7 bases each). The CDR3 extends over 16 amino acids. Germline CDR1 reads SGHNT; CDR2 reads YYREEE (reference sequence). V gave up 1 base and J gave up 10 bases, with 20 bases separating them. The chain's CDR3 is CASSLRGGGPVEELFF. CDR3 DNA: TGTGCCAGCAGCTTGAGGGGAGGGGGCCCTGTGGAGGAGCTGTTTTTT.

This clone was counted once. The chain links TRBV28 to TRBJ1-5; 9 positions match TRBD1. This CDR3 is built from 15 residues. The J segment lost 7 bases and the V segment lost 6 bases, leaving 10 bases of the junction unmatched. CDR1 and CDR2 from the germline V gene are MDHEN and SYDVKM. The CDR3 sequence is CASSRRDRDFQPQHF. In DNA, the CDR3 is TGTGCCAGCAGCCGAAGGGACAGGGATTTCCAGCCCCAGCATTTT.

The V gene is TRBV19, the J gene TRBJ2-7; 8 bases map to TRBD2. After removal of 10 bases from V and 7 bases from J, the junction contained 15 bases not matched to a gene. This CDR3 is 14 amino acids long. The germline V gene has CDR1 LNHDA and CDR2 SQIVND (reference sequence). The CDR3 DNA reads as TGTGCCACCTCGGACGCGGGAGGACCCGAGGAGCAGTACTTC. Translating gives CATSDAGGPEEQYF.